This T cell receptor beta chain was recorded in a study of T cell responses to AZD1222 COVID-19 vaccine. Study-wide points: The breadth and depth of Spike-specific TCRs increased once two AZD1222 doses had been given. Reports indicate that nearly half of spike-specific TCRs are directed at unmutated variant regions. CD4 TCRs covered the whole spike, strongest at regions 160-218 and 743-854.

CDR3 length: 15 residues. Germline V gene sequence: CDR1 KGHDR, CDR2 SFDVKD. The germline V and J ends were trimmed by 4 bases and 1 base, with 12 bases remaining between them. Sequencing was performed with immunoSEQ multiplex PCR; in TCRdb, only in-frame clones are kept and a portion is missing. The sample includes 150,000 to 180,000 clones, less than 90% of them seen just once. As regards this clone: Antigen: not known.

V is TRBV24-1 and J is TRBJ1-1; perhaps TRBD1 as D (6 bases). Sequencing was performed on peripheral blood, taken on day 0 of MenACWY control vaccination. The TCR was taken from an adult in good health. DNA for the CDR3: TGTGCCACCAGTGAAGGAAGGGGGAGGAACACTGAAGCTTTCTTT. This codes for CATSEGRGRNTEAFF.